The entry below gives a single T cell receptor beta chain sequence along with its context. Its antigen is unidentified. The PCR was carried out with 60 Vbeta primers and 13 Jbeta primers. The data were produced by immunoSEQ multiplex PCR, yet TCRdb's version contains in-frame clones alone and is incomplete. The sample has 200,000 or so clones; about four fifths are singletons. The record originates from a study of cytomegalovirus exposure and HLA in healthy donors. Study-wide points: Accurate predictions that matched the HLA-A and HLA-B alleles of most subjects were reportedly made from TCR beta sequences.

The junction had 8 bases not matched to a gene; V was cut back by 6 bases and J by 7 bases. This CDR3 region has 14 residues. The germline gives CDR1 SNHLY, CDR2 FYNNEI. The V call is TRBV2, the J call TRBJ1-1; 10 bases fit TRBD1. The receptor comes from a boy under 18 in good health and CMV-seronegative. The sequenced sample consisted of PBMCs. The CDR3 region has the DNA TGTGCCAGCAGGTACTCCGGGACAGGGGATGAAGCTTTCTTT. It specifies CASRYSGTGDEAFF. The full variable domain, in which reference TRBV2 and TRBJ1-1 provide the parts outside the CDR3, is EPEVTQTPSHQVTQMGQEVILRCVPISNHLYFYWYRQILGQKVEFLVSFYNNEISEKSEIFDDQFSVERPDGSNFTLKIRSTKLEDSAMYFCASRYSGTGDEAFFGQGTRLTVV.